This TCR beta chain was captured in a study of Ad26.COV2.S vaccination and SARS-CoV-2 variants. Overall study context: Trial arm assignment for the donor was COV1001 Ad26.COV2.S.

V lost 1 base and J lost 3; bases outside the gene matches: 5. This CDR3 region has 16 residues. Looked up from germline, CDR1 is SGHVS and CDR2 is FQNEAQ. Profiling relied on immunoSEQ multiplex PCR, and the TCRdb table lists in-frame clones only, not all of them. This table has around 300,000 clones, roughly 90% appearing once. Indicated treatment: around 19 received Ad26.COV2.S at low or high dose, single or two shots; about 5 received placebo; per-sample allocation not given. Collection of samples fell on day 63 after the first vaccine or placebo injection. V is TRBV7-8 and J is TRBJ2-5; 10 bases match TRBD2. Sequencing was performed on peripheral blood, taken in a trial of Ad26.COV2.S vaccine versus placebo. This clonotype was sampled from a person aged 18-60 years who received the Ad26.COV2.S COVID-19 vaccine or a placebo. The CDR3 region is CASSLDLAGVEETQYF. Here the CDR3 DNA reads TGTGCCAGCAGCTTAGATCTAGCGGGGGTGGAAGAGACCCAGTACTTC.